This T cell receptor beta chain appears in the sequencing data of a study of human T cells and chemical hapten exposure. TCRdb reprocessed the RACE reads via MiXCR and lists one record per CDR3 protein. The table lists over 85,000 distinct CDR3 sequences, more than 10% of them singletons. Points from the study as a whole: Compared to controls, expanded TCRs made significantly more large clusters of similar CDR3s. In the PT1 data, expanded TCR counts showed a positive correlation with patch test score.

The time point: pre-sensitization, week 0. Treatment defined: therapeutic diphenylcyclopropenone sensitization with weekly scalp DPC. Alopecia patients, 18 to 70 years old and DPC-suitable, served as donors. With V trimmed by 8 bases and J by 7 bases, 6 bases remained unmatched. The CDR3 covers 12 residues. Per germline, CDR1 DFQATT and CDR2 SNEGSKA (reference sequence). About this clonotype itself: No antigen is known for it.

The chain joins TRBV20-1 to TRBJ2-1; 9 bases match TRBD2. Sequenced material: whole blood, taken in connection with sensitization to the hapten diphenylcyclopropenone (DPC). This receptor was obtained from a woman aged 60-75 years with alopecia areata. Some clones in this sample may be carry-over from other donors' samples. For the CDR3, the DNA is TGCAGTAGCGGGGGGCCTGGAAATGAGCAGTTCTTC. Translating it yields CSSGGPGNEQFF.